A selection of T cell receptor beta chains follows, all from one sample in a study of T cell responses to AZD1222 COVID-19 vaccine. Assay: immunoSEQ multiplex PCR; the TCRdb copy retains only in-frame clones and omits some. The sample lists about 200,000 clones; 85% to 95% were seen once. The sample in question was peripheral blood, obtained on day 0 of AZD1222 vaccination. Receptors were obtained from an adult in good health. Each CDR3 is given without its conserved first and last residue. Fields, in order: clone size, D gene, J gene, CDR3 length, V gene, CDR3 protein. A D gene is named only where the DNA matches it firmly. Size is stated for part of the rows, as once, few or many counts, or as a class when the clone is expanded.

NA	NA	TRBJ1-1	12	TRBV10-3	AISGGLMNTEAF
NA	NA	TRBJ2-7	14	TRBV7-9	ASSPNTGLSSYEQY
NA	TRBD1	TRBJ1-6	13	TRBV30	AWSGNRGYNSPLH
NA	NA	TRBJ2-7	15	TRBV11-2	ASSSPAGPASSYEQY
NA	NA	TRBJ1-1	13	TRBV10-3	AIRDGQPRNTEAF
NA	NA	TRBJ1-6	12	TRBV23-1	ASKFRKRNSPLH
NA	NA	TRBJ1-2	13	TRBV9	ASSVGGRANYGYT
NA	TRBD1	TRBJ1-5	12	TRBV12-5	ASGIGTVGQPQH
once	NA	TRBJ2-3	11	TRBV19	ARGGALADTQY
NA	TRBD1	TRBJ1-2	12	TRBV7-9	ASSWDRQTGGYT
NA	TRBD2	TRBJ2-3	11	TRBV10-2	ASRPGGKDTQY
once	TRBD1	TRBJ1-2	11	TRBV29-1	SVTGTGGYGYT
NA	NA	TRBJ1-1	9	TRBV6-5	ASSSGTQAF
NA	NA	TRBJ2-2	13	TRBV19	ASSRDGTNTGELF
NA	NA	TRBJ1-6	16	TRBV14	ASSQETQGSLYNSPLH